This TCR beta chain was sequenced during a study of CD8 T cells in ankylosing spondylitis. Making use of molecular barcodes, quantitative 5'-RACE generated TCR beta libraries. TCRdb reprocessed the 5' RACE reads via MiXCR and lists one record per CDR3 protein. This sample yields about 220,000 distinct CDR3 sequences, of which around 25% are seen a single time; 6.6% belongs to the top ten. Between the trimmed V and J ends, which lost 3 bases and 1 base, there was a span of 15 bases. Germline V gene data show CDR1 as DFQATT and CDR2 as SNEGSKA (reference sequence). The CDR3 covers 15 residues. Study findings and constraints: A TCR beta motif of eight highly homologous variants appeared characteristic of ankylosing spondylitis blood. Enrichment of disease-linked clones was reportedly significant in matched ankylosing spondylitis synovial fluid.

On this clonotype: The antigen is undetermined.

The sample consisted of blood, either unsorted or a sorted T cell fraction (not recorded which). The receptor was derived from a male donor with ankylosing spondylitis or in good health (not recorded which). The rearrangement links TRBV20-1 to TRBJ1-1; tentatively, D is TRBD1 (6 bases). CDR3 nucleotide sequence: TGCAGTGCTAGTTCTAAGGGGGGGAGGAACACTGAAGCTTTCTTT. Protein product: CSASSKGGRNTEAFF.